These T cell receptor beta chains were read from a single sample in a study of T cell responses to AZD1222 COVID-19 vaccine. Assay: immunoSEQ multiplex PCR; the TCRdb copy retains only in-frame clones and omits some. This table holds approximately 150,000 clones, about 90% found once. Source: peripheral blood, taken on day 0 of AZD1222 vaccination. These receptors were collected from an adult in good health. CDR3s include the opening cysteine and the closing phenylalanine or tryptophan. The order of the fields is clone size, J gene, V gene, D gene, CDR3 protein, CDR3 DNA. A D gene is named only where the DNA matches it firmly. Clone size, where shown, is once, few, many, or a class for clones that have expanded.

>.|TRBJ1-1|TRBV19|TRBD1
CASSTGQGLEMNTEAFF
TGTGCCAGTAGTACCGGACAGGGGTTGGAAATGAACACTGAAGCTTTCTTT
>many|TRBJ2-2|TRBV6-4|.
CASSVGDTGELFF
TGTGCCAGCAGTGTAGGGGACACCGGGGAGCTGTTTTTT
>.|TRBJ1-2|TRBV29-1|TRBD1
CSVEDNSGGYGYTF
TGCAGCGTTGAAGATAACTCAGGGGGCTATGGCTACACCTTC
>.|TRBJ2-1|TRBV4-2|.
CASSQEGNLRSSYNEQFF
TGTGCCAGCAGCCAAGAGGGGAACCTGAGGAGCTCCTACAATGAGCAGTTCTTC
>.|TRBJ1-5|TRBV30|.
CAWIRRRPQHF
TGTGCCTGGATCAGGCGGAGGCCCCAGCATTTT
>once|TRBJ1-2|TRBV28|.
CASSLPPGSGYTF
TGTGCCAGCAGCCTCCCCCCGGGGAGTGGCTACACCTTC
>.|TRBJ2-7|TRBV24-1|.
CATSYKGGYEQYF
TGTGCCACCAGTTACAAAGGGGGCTACGAGCAGTACTTC
>.|TRBJ2-2|TRBV28|.
CASLWGSTGELFF
TGTGCCAGCCTATGGGGCTCCACCGGGGAGCTGTTTTTT
>.|TRBJ1-5|TRBV6-4|.
CASSLTSNQPQHF
TGTGCCAGCAGCCTCACTAGCAATCAGCCCCAGCATTTT
>.|TRBJ1-4|TRBV5-4|TRBD1
CASSTNRGRGEKLFF
TGTGCCAGCAGCACAAACAGGGGGAGAGGTGAAAAACTGTTTTTT
>.|TRBJ1-2|TRBV18|.
CASSPPADSYGYTF
TGTGCCAGCTCACCACCCGCAGACTCCTATGGCTACACCTTC
>.|TRBJ2-1|TRBV4-1|.
CASSQGVAGNEQFF
TGCGCCAGCAGCCAAGGAGTAGCAGGCAATGAGCAGTTCTTC
>.|TRBJ1-4|TRBV5-5|TRBD1
CASSWDRGGGKLFF
TGTGCCAGCAGCTGGGACAGGGGTGGGGGAAAACTGTTTTTT
>.|TRBJ2-1|TRBV2|TRBD1
CASSPDRGAYNEQFF
TGTGCCAGCAGTCCGGACAGGGGCGCCTACAATGAGCAGTTCTTC
>.|TRBJ1-2|TRBV2|TRBD1
CASSEGQDRTGYTF
TGTGCCAGCAGTGAAGGGCAGGACAGGACTGGCTACACCTTC
>.|TRBJ1-1|TRBV28|.
CASSGGGLYTEAFF
TGTGCCAGCAGTGGAGGGGGACTTTACACTGAAGCTTTCTTT
>few|TRBJ2-1|TRBV2|.
CASSDRTRGNEQFF
TGTGCCAGCAGTGATAGGACAAGGGGCAATGAGCAGTTCTTC
>.|TRBJ1-4|TRBV25-1|TRBD1
CASSGTGGVEKLFF
TGTGCCAGCAGTGGGACAGGGGGCGTTGAAAAACTGTTTTTT
>.|TRBJ2-5|TRBV4-3|TRBD2
CASSQVAGVRDPGETQYF
TGCGCCAGCAGCCAAGTAGCGGGAGTGAGAGACCCGGGCGAAACCCAGTACTTC
>.|TRBJ2-1|TRBV7-9|.
CASSLGTEQFF
TGTGCCAGCAGCTTAGGGACTGAGCAGTTCTTC